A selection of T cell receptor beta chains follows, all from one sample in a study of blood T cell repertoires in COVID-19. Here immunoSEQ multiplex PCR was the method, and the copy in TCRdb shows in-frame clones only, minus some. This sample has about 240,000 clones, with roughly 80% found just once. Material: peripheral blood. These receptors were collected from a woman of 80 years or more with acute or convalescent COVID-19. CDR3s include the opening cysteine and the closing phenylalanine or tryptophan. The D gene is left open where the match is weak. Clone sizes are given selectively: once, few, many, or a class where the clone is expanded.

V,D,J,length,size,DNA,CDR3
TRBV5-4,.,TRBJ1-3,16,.,TGTGCCAGCAGCTTGGGGGGGCCAGCCTCTGGAAACACCATATATTTT,CASSLGGPASGNTIYF
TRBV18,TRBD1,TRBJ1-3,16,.,TGTGCCAGCTCACCAACAGGACAGGGGGCTGGAAACACCATATATTTT,CASSPTGQGAGNTIYF
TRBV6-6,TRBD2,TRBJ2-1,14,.,TGTGCCGCACAAGCGGGGGCTTCCTACAATGAGCAGTTCTTC,CAAQAGASYNEQFF
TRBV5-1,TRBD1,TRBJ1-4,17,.,TGCGCCAGCAGCCGGACAGGGGAGACTTTCTTAAATGAAAAACTGTTTTTT,CASSRTGETFLNEKLFF
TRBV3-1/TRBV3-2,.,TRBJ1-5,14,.,TGTGCCAGCAGCCGGGGCGGCAGCAATCAGCCCCAGCATTTT,CASSRGGSNQPQHF
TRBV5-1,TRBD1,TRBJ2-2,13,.,TGCGCCAGTTGGACAGGGGGCACCGGGGAGCTGTTTTTT,CASWTGGTGELFF
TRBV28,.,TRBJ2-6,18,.,TGTGCCAGCAGCTCCTGGGCCGGGGGAGACTCTGGGGCCAACGTCCTGACTTTC,CASSSWAGGDSGANVLTF
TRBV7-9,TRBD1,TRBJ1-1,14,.,TGTGCCAGCAGCCATGGACAGGTTAACACTGAAGCTTTCTTT,CASSHGQVNTEAFF
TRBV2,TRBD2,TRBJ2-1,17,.,TGTGCCAGCACCGGCGGGGGGGCTGATTCGGCTCCCAATGAGCAGTTCTTC,CASTGGGADSAPNEQFF
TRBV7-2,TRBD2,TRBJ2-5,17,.,TGTGCCAGCAGCTTAGGGGCGGGCGGGGGGCCGGAGGAGACCCAGTACTTC,CASSLGAGGGPEETQYF
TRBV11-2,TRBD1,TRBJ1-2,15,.,TGTGCCAGCAGCTTAGCCGGGACAGGGGGCAGAGGCTACACCTTC,CASSLAGTGGRGYTF
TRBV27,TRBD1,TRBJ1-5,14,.,TGTGCCAGCAGATCAACAGGGGTAGGTCAGCCCCAGCATTTT,CASRSTGVGQPQHF
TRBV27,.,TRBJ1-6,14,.,TGTGCCAGCAGTTTAACCGGGTATAATTCACCCCTCCACTTT,CASSLTGYNSPLHF
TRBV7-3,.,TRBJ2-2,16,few,TGTGCCAGCAGCCCGTCCAGAAGGGCGGGAAACGGGGAGCTGTTTTTT,CASSPSRRAGNGELFF
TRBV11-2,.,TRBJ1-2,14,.,TGTGCCAGCAGTTCGACAGGCTCTAACTATGGCTACACCTTC,CASSSTGSNYGYTF
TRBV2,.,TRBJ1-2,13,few,TGTGCCAGCAGTGTGGGGAGGGGAGGAGGCTACACCTTC,CASSVGRGGGYTF
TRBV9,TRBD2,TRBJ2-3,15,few,TGTGCCAGCAGCCCAAGGAACGGGGGGGTGGATACGCAGTATTTT,CASSPRNGGVDTQYF
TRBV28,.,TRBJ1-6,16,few,TGTGCCAGCAGTTTTCAGAAAGGAGGACAGAATTCACCCCTCCACTTT,CASSFQKGGQNSPLHF
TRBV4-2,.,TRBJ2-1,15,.,TGTGCCAGCAGCCAAGAGTTGCTCGCTAGGAGTGAGCAGTTCTTC,CASSQELLARSEQFF
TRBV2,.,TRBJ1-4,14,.,TGTGCCAGCAGCGAACGCCGGTCGAATGAAAAACTGTTTTTT,CASSERRSNEKLFF
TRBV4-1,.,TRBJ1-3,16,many,TGCGCCAGCAGCCAAGATCAGTACCTCTCTGGAAACACCATATATTTT,CASSQDQYLSGNTIYF
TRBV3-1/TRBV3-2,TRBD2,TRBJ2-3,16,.,TGTGCCAGCAGTCCCGGAGTAGCGGGGGGGACAGATACGCAGTATTTT,CASSPGVAGGTDTQYF
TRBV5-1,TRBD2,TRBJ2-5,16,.,TGCGCCAGCAGCTTGACTGGACTAGCGGGGGGGGAGACCCAGTACTTC,CASSLTGLAGGETQYF
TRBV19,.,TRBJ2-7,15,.,TGCGCCAGCAGTATTTATAGAGGGTCGACCTACGAGCAGTACTTC,CASSIYRGSTYEQYF
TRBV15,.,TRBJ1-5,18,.,TGTGCCACCAGCAGAGAGCAGCCCCACAGGGTTAGCAATCAGCCCCAGCATTTT,CATSREQPHRVSNQPQHF
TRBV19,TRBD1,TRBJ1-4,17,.,TGTGCCAGTAGTATAGATTCTGGGACAGGATTGCATGAAAAACTGTTTTTT,CASSIDSGTGLHEKLFF
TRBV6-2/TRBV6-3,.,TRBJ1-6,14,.,TGTGCCAGCAGTTACGTAGCGTATAATTCACCCCTCCACTTT,CASSYVAYNSPLHF
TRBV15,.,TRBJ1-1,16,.,TGTGCCACCAGCAGAGGGGGAGGGGGGGTGAGAGCTGAAGCTTTCTTT,CATSRGGGGVRAEAFF
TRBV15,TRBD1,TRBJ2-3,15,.,TGTGCCACCAGCACGGACAGGGGATTCACAGATACGCAGTATTTT,CATSTDRGFTDTQYF
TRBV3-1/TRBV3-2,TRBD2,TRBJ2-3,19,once,TGTGCCAGCAGCCGGACTAGCGGGGGACCTTACTCTAGCACAGATACGCAGTATTTT,CASSRTSGGPYSSTDTQYF
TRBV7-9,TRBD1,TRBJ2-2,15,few,TGTGCCAGCAGCTTAGGGACAGGGAACACCGGGGAGCTGTTTTTT,CASSLGTGNTGELFF
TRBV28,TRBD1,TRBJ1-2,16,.,TGTGCCAGCAGTTCACCAGGGGGCATTCCACCGGATGGCTACACCTTC,CASSSPGGIPPDGYTF
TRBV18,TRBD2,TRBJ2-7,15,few,TGTGCCAGCTCACCACCTAGCGGGGGGGCTTACGAGCAGTACTTC,CASSPPSGGAYEQYF
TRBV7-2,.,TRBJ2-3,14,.,TGTGCCAGCAGTTTAAGACAGGTTCCAGATACGCAGTATTTT,CASSLRQVPDTQYF
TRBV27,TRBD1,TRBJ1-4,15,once,TGTGCCAGCAGTTTGGCAGGACAGGGTAACGAAAAACTGTTTTTT,CASSLAGQGNEKLFF
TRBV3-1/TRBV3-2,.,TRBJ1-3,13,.,TGTGCCAGCAGCCAAGTATCCGGCGGCACCATATATTTT,CASSQVSGGTIYF
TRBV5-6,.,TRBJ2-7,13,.,TGTGCCAGCAGCCTCTGGACAGACTACGAGCAGTACTTC,CASSLWTDYEQYF
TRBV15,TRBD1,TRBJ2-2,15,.,TGTGCCACCAGCCCAGGGACAGTTAATACCGGGGAGCTGTTTTTT,CATSPGTVNTGELFF
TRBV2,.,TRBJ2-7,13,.,TGTGCCAGCAGTGAATGGGTCTCCGGGGGGCAGTACTTC,CASSEWVSGGQYF
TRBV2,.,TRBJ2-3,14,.,TGTGCCAGCCGCCGGGACACCAACACAGATACGCAGTATTTT,CASRRDTNTDTQYF
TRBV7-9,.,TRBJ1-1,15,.,TGTGCCAGCAGCTTAGCGGGAGGGGGTAACACTGAAGCTTTCTTT,CASSLAGGGNTEAFF
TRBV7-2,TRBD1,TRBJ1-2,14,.,TGTGCCAGCAGCTTATTCGGACAGGATTATGGCTACACCTTC,CASSLFGQDYGYTF
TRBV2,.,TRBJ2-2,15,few,TGTGCCAGCAGTTACAGGGTCGGGAACACCGGGGAGCTGTTTTTT,CASSYRVGNTGELFF
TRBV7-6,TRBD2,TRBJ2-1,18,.,TGTGCCAGCAGCTTAGCGTCCGGGACTAGCGGGGGGCACAATGAGCAGTTCTTC,CASSLASGTSGGHNEQFF
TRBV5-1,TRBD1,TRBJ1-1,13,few,TGCGCCAGCACCGGGACAGGGAACACTGAAGCTTTCTTT,CASTGTGNTEAFF
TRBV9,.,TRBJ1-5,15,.,TGTGCCAGCAGCCCTCACGAGGGCCCTAATCAGCCCCAGCATTTT,CASSPHEGPNQPQHF
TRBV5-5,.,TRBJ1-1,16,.,TGTGCCAGCAGCTTTCAGGGGACACCAACCTACACTGAAGCTTTCTTT,CASSFQGTPTYTEAFF
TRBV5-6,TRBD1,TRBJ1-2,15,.,TGTGCCAGCAGCTTGGTGGGGACAGGGCTCTATGGCTACACCTTC,CASSLVGTGLYGYTF
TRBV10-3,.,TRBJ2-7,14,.,TGTGCCATCACTTCCGGGGGTTCTCCCTACGAGCAGTACTTC,CAITSGGSPYEQYF
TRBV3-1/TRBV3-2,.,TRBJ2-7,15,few,TGTGCCAGCAGCCACGGCGGGGCGAGGTCCTACGAGCAGTACTTC,CASSHGGARSYEQYF
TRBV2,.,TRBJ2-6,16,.,TGTGCCAGCACCTCCTCCCCACCGCGGGGGGCCAACGTCCTGACTTTC,CASTSSPPRGANVLTF
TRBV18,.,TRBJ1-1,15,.,TGTGCCAGCTCACCACCAACAGGCCTCCACACTGAAGCTTTCTTT,CASSPPTGLHTEAFF
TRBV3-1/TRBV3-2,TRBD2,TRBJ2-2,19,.,TGTGCCAGCAGCCCTGGGACTAGCGGGGGTGTCTCGAACACCGGGGAGCTGTTTTTT,CASSPGTSGGVSNTGELFF
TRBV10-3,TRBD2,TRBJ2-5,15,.,TGTGCCACCGCCCCGGGGAGGGGTAACCAAGAGACCCAGTACTTC,CATAPGRGNQETQYF
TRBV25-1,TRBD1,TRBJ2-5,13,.,TGTGCCAGCAGCCAGGACAGGCAAGAGACCCAGTACTTC,CASSQDRQETQYF